These T cell receptor beta chains were read from a single sample in a study of cytomegalovirus exposure and HLA in healthy donors. TCRdb keeps only in-frame clones here, not all; method: immunoSEQ multiplex PCR. The table records roughly 190,000 clones, about four fifths of them present only once. What was sequenced was PBMCs. The source is a female donor in good health and CMV-seronegative. Each CDR3 is given with its conserved first and last residue. A D gene is named only where the DNA matches it firmly. The listing skips clone size in some rows; elsewhere it reads once, few, many or a size class.

J: TRBJ2-1
size: -
D: -
V: TRBV5-1
CDR3: CASSPDIDEQFF
DNA: TGCGCCAGCAGCCCGGACATCGATGAGCAGTTCTTC

J: TRBJ1-1
size: once
D: -
V: TRBV7-3
CDR3: CASSFIGETEAFF
DNA: TGTGCCAGCAGCTTTATAGGGGAAACTGAAGCTTTCTTT

J: TRBJ1-2
size: once
D: -
V: TRBV18
CDR3: CASSPIEGAHYGYTF
DNA: TGTGCCAGCTCACCAATCGAGGGAGCACACTATGGCTACACCTTC

J: TRBJ2-3
size: -
D: TRBD2
V: TRBV7-2
CDR3: CASSFSGRALGDTQYF
DNA: TGTGCCAGCAGCTTCAGCGGGAGGGCCTTGGGAGATACGCAGTATTTT

J: TRBJ2-7
size: -
D: -
V: TRBV30
CDR3: CACQPGGPWDEQYF
DNA: TGTGCCTGCCAACCAGGGGGGCCCTGGGACGAGCAGTACTTC

J: TRBJ1-5
size: -
D: -
V: TRBV30
CDR3: CAWRGGGGQPQHF
DNA: TGTGCCTGGAGGGGTGGTGGGGGCCAGCCCCAGCATTTT

J: TRBJ1-3
size: -
D: -
V: TRBV4-1
CDR3: CASSQDPLQGSGNTIYF
DNA: TGCGCCAGCAGCCAAGATCCCTTACAGGGTTCCGGAAACACCATATATTTT

J: TRBJ2-7
size: -
D: -
V: TRBV7-8
CDR3: CASSLVGEQYF
DNA: TGTGCCAGCAGCTTAGTCGGTGAGCAGTACTTC

J: TRBJ1-6
size: -
D: TRBD1
V: TRBV28
CDR3: CASSLQGGNPPLHF
DNA: TGTGCCAGCAGTTTACAGGGGGGAAATCCACCCCTCCACTTT

J: TRBJ1-2
size: once
D: TRBD1
V: TRBV13
CDR3: CASSRATGGLGYTF
DNA: TGTGCCAGCAGCCGTGCTACAGGGGGCCTTGGCTACACCTTC